This T cell receptor beta chain was sequenced in a study of PD-L1 blockade in urothelial cancer. Repertoires were generated with immunoSEQ multiplex PCR, while TCRdb's copy carries only in-frame clones and drops some. Among around 34,000 clones listed, around four fifths were seen once. This sample's time point: pretreatment peripheral blood. This clone appeared a few times. CDR1 and CDR2 (germline): WNHNN, SYGVQD (reference sequence). CDR3 length: 15 amino acids. V lost 2 bases to trimming and J lost 5 bases; unmatched junction nucleotides: 4. This TCR was sampled from an elderly man with urothelial cancer. The chain has TRBV10-1 and TRBJ2-1; 9 bases align to TRBD1. Material: PBMCs, obtained around atezolizumab (anti-PD-L1) treatment. CDR3 DNA sequence: TGCGCCAGCAGTGAGGGCGGGACAGGGAACAATGAGCAGTTCTTC. Its protein is CASSEGGTGNNEQFF.